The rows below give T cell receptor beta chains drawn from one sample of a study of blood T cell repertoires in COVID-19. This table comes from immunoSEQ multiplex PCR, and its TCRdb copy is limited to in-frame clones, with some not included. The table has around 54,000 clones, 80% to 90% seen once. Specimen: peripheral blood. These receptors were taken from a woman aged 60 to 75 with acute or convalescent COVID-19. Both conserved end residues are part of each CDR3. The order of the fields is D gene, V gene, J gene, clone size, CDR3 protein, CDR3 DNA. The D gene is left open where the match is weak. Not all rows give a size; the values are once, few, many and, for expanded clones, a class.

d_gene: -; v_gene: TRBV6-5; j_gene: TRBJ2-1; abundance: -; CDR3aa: CASSRLVGVSDEQFF; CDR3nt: TGTGCCAGCAGTCGACTAGTCGGGGTTTCGGATGAGCAGTTCTTC
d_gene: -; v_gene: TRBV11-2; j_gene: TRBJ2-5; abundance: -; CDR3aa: CASSSNHGTKETQYF; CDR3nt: TGTGCCAGCAGCTCAAATCACGGGACAAAAGAGACCCAGTACTTC
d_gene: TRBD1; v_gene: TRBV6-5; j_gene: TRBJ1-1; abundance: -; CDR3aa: CASSKDRRYTEAFF; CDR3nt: TGTGCCAGCAGCAAGGACAGGCGCTACACTGAAGCTTTCTTT
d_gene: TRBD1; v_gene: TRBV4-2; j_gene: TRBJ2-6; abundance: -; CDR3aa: CASSQVGGQGALGGANVLTF; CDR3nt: TGTGCCAGCAGCCAAGTTGGCGGACAGGGGGCGCTGGGTGGGGCCAACGTCCTGACTTTC
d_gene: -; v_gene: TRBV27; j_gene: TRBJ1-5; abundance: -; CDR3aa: CASSREGGAQYQPQHF; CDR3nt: TGTGCCAGCAGTAGGGAGGGAGGGGCGCAGTATCAGCCCCAGCATTTT
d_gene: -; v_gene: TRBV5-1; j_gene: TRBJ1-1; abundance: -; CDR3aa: CASSLTGTNTEAFF; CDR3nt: TGCGCCAGCAGCTTGACAGGGACCAACACTGAAGCTTTCTTT
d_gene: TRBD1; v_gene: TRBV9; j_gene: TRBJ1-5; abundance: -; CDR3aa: CASSVEGRGQAAYQPQHF; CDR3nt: TGTGCCAGCAGCGTAGAGGGACGAGGACAGGCTGCTTATCAGCCCCAGCATTTT
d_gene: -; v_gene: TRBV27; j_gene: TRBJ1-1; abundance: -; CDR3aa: CASSSGHLNTEAFF; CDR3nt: TGTGCCAGCTCCTCAGGACACTTGAACACTGAAGCTTTCTTT
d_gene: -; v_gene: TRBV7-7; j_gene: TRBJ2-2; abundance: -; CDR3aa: CASGGQVNTGELFF; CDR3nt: TGTGCTAGCGGCGGACAGGTCAACACCGGGGAGCTGTTTTTT
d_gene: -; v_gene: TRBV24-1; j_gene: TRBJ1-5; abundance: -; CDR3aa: CATSDSRRPISNQPQHF; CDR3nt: TGTGCCACCAGTGATTCGCGGAGACCTATTAGCAATCAGCCCCAGCATTTT
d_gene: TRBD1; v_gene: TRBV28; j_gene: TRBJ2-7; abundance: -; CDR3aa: CASSSSGTGIRGSYEQYF; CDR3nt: TGTGCCAGCAGTTCCTCCGGGACAGGGATTCGGGGCTCCTACGAGCAGTACTTC
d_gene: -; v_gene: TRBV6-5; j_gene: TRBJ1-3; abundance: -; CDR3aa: CATALGASRNTIYF; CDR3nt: TGTGCCACCGCCTTGGGGGCAAGTCGAAACACCATATATTTT
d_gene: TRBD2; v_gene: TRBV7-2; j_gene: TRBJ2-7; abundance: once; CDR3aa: CASSYLGLANTYEQYF; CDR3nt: TGTGCCAGCAGTTACCTGGGACTAGCGAACACCTACGAGCAGTACTTC
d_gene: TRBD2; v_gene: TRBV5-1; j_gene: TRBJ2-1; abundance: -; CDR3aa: CASRVGLADNNEQFF; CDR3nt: TGCGCCAGCAGGGTGGGACTAGCGGACAACAATGAGCAGTTCTTC
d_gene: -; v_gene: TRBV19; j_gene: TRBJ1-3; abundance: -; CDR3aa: CASSILAGYSGNTIYF; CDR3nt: TGTGCCAGTAGTATACTGGCAGGGTACTCTGGAAACACCATATATTTT
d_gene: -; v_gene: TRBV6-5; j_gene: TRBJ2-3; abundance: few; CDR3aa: CASRSINTQYF; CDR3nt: TGTGCCAGCAGATCTATTAATACGCAGTATTTT
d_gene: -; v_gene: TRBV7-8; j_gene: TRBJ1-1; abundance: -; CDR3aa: CASSSAEVGAFF; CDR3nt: TGTGCCAGCAGTTCCGCTGAGGTTGGGGCTTTCTTT
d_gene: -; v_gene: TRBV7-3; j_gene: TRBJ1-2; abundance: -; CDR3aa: CASSLTGTSANYGYTF; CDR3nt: TGTGCCAGCAGCTTAACCGGGACAAGTGCTAACTATGGCTACACCTTC
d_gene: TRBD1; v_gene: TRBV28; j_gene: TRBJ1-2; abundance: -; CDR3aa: CASSETGTGVYGYTF; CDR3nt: TGTGCCAGCAGTGAAACCGGGACAGGGGTCTATGGCTACACCTTC
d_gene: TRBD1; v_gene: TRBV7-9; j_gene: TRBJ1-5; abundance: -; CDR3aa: CASSPGTGGFNQPQHF; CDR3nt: TGTGCCAGCAGCCCAGGGACAGGGGGTTTCAATCAGCCCCAGCATTTT
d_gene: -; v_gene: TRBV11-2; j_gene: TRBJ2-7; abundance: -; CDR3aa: CASSLDSFFEQYF; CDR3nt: TGTGCCAGCAGCTTAGACTCCTTCTTCGAGCAGTACTTC
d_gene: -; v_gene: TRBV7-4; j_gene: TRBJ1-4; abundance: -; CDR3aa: CASSLRGDTVKLFF; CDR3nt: TGTGCCAGCAGCTTAAGGGGTGACACGGTAAAACTGTTTTTT
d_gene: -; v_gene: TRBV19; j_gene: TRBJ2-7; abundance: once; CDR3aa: CASSIVWGTEQYF; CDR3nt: TGTGCCAGTAGTATAGTTTGGGGCACCGAGCAGTACTTC
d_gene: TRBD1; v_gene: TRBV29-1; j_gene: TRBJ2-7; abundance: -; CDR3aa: CSVEDRQGAPEQYF; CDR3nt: TGCAGCGTTGAAGATCGGCAGGGGGCCCCCGAGCAGTACTTC
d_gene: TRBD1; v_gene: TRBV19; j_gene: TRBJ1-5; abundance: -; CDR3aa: CASSLRPGQADQPQHF; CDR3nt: TGTGCCAGTAGTCTACGTCCTGGACAGGCGGATCAGCCCCAGCATTTT
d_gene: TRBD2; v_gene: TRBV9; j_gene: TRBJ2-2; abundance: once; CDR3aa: CASSGSGTNTGELFF; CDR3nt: TGTGCCAGCAGCGGAAGCGGGACGAACACCGGGGAGCTGTTTTTT
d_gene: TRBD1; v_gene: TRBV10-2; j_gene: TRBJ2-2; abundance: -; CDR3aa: CASSGRDRGRTGELFF; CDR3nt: TGCGCCAGCAGTGGCCGGGACAGGGGGCGAACCGGGGAGCTGTTTTTT
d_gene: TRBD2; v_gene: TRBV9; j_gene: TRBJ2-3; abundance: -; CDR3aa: CASSVHTSSGGSDTQYF; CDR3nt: TGTGCCAGCAGCGTTCATACTTCTAGCGGGGGGTCTGATACGCAGTATTTT
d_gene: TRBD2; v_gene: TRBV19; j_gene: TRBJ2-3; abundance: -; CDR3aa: CASSISGSLTDTQYF; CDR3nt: TGTGCCAGTAGTATAAGCGGGAGCCTCACAGATACGCAGTATTTT
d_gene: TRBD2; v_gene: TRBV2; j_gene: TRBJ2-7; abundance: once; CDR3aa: CASRGLAGASSYEQYF; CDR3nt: TGTGCCAGCAGGGGACTAGCGGGGGCCAGCTCCTACGAGCAGTACTTC
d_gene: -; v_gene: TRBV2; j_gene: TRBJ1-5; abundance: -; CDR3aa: CASREQGFQPQHF; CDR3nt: TGTGCCAGCAGGGAACAGGGATTTCAGCCCCAGCATTTT
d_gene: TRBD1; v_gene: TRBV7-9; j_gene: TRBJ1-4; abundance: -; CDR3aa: CASSYTGTGFEKLFF; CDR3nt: TGTGCCAGCAGCTACACCGGGACAGGGTTCGAAAAACTGTTTTTT
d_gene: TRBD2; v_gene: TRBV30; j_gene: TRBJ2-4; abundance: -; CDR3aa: CAWEAGGRIQYF; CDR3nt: TGTGCCTGGGAAGCGGGAGGGCGCATTCAGTACTTC
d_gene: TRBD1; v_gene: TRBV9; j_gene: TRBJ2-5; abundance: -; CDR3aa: CASSVQGAKETQYF; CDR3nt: TGTGCCAGCAGCGTACAGGGGGCAAAAGAGACCCAGTACTTC
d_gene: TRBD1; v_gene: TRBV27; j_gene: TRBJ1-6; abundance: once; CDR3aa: CASSPLGTGVNSPLHF; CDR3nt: TGTGCCAGCAGTCCCCTAGGGACAGGGGTGAATTCACCCCTCCACTTT
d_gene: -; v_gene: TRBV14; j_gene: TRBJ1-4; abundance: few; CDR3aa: CASSQDSGVLRELFF; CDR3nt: TGTGCCAGCAGCCAAGATTCAGGGGTACTTCGGGAACTGTTTTTT
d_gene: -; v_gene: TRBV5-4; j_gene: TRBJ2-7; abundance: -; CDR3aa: CASSVGQTYEQYF; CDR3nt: TGTGCCAGCAGCGTGGGTCAAACCTACGAGCAGTACTTC
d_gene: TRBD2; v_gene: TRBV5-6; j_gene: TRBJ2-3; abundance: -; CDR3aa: CASSRGLAGGPDTQYF; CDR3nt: TGTGCCAGCAGTAGGGGACTAGCGGGAGGACCAGATACGCAGTATTTT
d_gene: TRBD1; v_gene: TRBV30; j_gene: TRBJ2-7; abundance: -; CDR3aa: CAWRSSDRVGLSYEQYF; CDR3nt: TGTGCCTGGAGATCCTCGGACAGGGTAGGCTTGTCCTACGAGCAGTACTTC
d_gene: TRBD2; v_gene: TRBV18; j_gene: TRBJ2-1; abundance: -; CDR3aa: CASSPASGGNEQFF; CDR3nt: TGTGCCAGCTCACCAGCTAGCGGGGGGAATGAGCAGTTCTTC
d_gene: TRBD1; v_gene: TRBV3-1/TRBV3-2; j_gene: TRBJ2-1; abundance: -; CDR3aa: CASSRQGNEQFF; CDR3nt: TGTGCCAGCAGCCGACAGGGTAATGAGCAGTTCTTC
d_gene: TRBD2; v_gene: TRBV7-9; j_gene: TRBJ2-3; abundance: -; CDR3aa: CASSLVPGGGTDTQYF; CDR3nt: TGTGCCAGCAGCTTAGTACCGGGGGGAGGCACAGATACGCAGTATTTT
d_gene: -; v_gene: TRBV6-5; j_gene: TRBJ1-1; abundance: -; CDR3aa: CASIRSRNTEAFF; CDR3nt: TGTGCCAGCATTCGAAGTAGGAACACTGAAGCTTTCTTT
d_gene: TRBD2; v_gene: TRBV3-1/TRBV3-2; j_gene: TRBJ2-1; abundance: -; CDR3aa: CASSQGGLAGVEQFF; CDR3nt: TGTGCCAGCAGCCAAGGTGGACTAGCGGGAGTTGAGCAGTTCTTC
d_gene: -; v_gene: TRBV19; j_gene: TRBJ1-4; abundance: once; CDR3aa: CASSTYTNEKLFF; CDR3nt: TGTGCCAGTAGTACGTATACTAATGAAAAACTGTTTTTT
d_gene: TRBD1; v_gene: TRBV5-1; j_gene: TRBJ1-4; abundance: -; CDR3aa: CASSLNRQGSEKLFF; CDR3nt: TGCGCCAGCAGCTTGAATAGACAGGGGTCGGAAAAACTGTTTTTT
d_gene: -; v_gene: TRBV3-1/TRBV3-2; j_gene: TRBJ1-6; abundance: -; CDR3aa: CASSHGAFRVNSPLHF; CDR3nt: TGTGCCAGCAGCCATGGGGCCTTTAGGGTAAATTCACCCCTCCACTTT